Listed below are T cell receptor beta chains from one sample, sequenced in a study of identical twins. TCRdb processed the 5' RACE reads anew with MiXCR; each CDR3 protein has one entry. The sample contains hundreds of thousands of distinct CDR3 sequences, 15% to 20% of which appear only once. These data also formed part of another study, on T cells expressing NK-cell markers.

The source material was PBMCs. These receptor sequences come from a woman aged 18-35 years in good health. Each CDR3 is given with its conserved first and last residue. The D gene is left open where the match is weak. Not all rows give a size; the values are once, few, many and, for expanded clones, a class.

v_call: TRBV12-3/TRBV12-4
j_call: TRBJ2-3
clone_size: -
d_call: TRBD2
cdr3_length: 15
cdr3_aa: CASSLGGSPEDTQYF
cdr3_nt: TGTGCCAGCAGTTTGGGCGGGAGCCCAGAGGATACGCAGTATTTT

v_call: TRBV6-1
j_call: TRBJ2-1
clone_size: -
d_call: TRBD2
cdr3_length: 13
cdr3_aa: CASRLAETNEQFF
cdr3_nt: TGTGCCAGCCGCCTAGCGGAGACCAATGAGCAGTTCTTC

v_call: TRBV10-3
j_call: TRBJ2-7
clone_size: once
d_call: TRBD2
cdr3_length: 15
cdr3_aa: CAIRPFSGRIYEQYF
cdr3_nt: TGTGCCATCAGACCGTTTAGCGGGAGGATCTACGAGCAGTACTTC

v_call: TRBV29-1
j_call: TRBJ2-5
clone_size: few
d_call: TRBD1
cdr3_length: 13
cdr3_aa: CSVIDRGQGTQYF
cdr3_nt: TGCAGCGTTATCGACAGGGGGCAGGGGACCCAGTACTTC

v_call: TRBV6-2/TRBV6-3
j_call: TRBJ2-6
clone_size: -
d_call: -
cdr3_length: 16
cdr3_aa: CASSRRQRAGANVLTF
cdr3_nt: TGTGCCAGCAGCCGTAGACAACGGGCTGGGGCCAACGTCCTGACTTTC

v_call: TRBV12-3/TRBV12-4
j_call: TRBJ1-5
clone_size: few
d_call: -
cdr3_length: 13
cdr3_aa: CASSSGAWQPQHF
cdr3_nt: TGTGCCAGCAGTTCAGGGGCCTGGCAGCCCCAGCATTTT

v_call: TRBV20-1
j_call: TRBJ2-3
clone_size: few
d_call: TRBD2
cdr3_length: 15
cdr3_aa: CSAGEGRSFIHTQYF
cdr3_nt: TGCAGTGCTGGGGAGGGGAGATCGTTTATTCATACGCAGTATTTT

v_call: TRBV7-6
j_call: TRBJ2-1
clone_size: once
d_call: TRBD2
cdr3_length: 13
cdr3_aa: CASSLAGLREQFF
cdr3_nt: TGTGCCAGCAGTTTAGCGGGGCTCAGGGAGCAGTTCTTC

v_call: TRBV7-2
j_call: TRBJ2-7
clone_size: few
d_call: TRBD2
cdr3_length: 16
cdr3_aa: CASSSYPGLGAYEQYF
cdr3_nt: TGTGCCAGCAGCAGCTATCCGGGACTAGGGGCCTACGAGCAGTACTTC

v_call: TRBV5-4
j_call: TRBJ1-1
clone_size: -
d_call: TRBD1
cdr3_length: 13
cdr3_aa: CASRQGAGTEAFF
cdr3_nt: TGTGCCAGCAGACAGGGGGCGGGTACTGAAGCTTTCTTT

v_call: TRBV20-1
j_call: TRBJ2-7
clone_size: -
d_call: TRBD1
cdr3_length: 16
cdr3_aa: CSASYYSGGPTYEQYF
cdr3_nt: TGCAGTGCTAGTTACTATTCAGGGGGTCCCACCTACGAGCAGTACTTC

v_call: TRBV7-9
j_call: TRBJ2-3
clone_size: -
d_call: -
cdr3_length: 14
cdr3_aa: CASIRDRSTDTQYF
cdr3_nt: TGTGCCAGCATCCGAGACAGAAGCACAGATACGCAGTATTTT